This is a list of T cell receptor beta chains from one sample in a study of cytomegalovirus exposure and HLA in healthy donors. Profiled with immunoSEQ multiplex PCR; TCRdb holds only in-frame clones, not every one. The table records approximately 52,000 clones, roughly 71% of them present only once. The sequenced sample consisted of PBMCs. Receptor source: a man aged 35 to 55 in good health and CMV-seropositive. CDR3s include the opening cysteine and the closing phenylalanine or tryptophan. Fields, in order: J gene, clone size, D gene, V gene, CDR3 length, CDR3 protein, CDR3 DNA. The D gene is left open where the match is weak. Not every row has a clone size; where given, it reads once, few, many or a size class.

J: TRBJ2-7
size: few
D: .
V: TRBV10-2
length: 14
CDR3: CASGGARVPYEQYF
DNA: TGCGCCAGCGGGGGGGCTAGAGTTCCCTACGAGCAGTACTTC

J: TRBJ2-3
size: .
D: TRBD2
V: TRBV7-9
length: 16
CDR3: CASSPAGGSSTDTQYF
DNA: TGTGCCAGCAGCCCAGCGGGGGGGTCTAGCACAGATACGCAGTATTTT

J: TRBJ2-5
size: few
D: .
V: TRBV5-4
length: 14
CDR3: CASSSVAGKETQYF
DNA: TGTGCCAGCAGCTCCGTGGCAGGAAAAGAGACCCAGTACTTC

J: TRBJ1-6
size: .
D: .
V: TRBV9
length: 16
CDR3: CASSVNPSSYNSPLHF
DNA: TGTGCCAGCAGCGTTAATCCTAGCTCCTATAATTCACCCCTCCACTTT

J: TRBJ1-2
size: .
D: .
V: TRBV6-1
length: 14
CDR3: CASTVVTSNYGYTF
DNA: TGTGCCAGCACGGTGGTCACCTCTAACTATGGCTACACCTTC

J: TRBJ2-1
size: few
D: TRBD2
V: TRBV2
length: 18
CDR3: CASSRTDFTSGAYNEQFF
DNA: TGTGCCAGCAGCCGCACCGACTTTACTAGCGGGGCTTACAATGAGCAGTTCTTC

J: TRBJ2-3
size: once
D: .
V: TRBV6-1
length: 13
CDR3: CASSDLHTDTQYF
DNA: TGTGCCAGCAGTGACTTACACACAGATACGCAGTATTTT

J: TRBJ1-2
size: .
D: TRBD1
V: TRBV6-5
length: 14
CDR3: CASRAGTGGSGYTF
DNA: TGTGCCAGCAGAGCCGGGACAGGGGGATCTGGCTACACCTTC

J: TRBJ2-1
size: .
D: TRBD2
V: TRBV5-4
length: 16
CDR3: CASSFGTSGVGNEQFF
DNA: TGTGCCAGCAGCTTCGGGACTAGCGGGGTCGGGAATGAGCAGTTCTTC

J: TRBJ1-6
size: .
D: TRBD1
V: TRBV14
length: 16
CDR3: CASSRQGQGYNSPLHF
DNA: TGTGCCAGCAGCAGACAGGGGCAGGGTTATAATTCACCCCTCCACTTT

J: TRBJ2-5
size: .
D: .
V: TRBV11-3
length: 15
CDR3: CASSLAFGLEETQYF
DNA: TGTGCCAGCAGCTTAGCTTTTGGACTTGAGGAGACCCAGTACTTC

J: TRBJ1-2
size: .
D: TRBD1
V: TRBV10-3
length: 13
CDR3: CAISDGQGYGYTF
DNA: TGTGCCATCAGTGATGGACAGGGTTATGGCTACACCTTC

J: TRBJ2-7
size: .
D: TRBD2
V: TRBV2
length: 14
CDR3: CARGGLAGSYEQYF
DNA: TGTGCCCGCGGGGGACTAGCGGGTTCATACGAGCAGTACTTC

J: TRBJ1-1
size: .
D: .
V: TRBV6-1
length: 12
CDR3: CASSPDQDEAFF
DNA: TGTGCCAGCAGTCCAGATCAGGATGAAGCTTTCTTT

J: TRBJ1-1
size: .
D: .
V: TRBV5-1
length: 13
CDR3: CASSNIGETEAFF
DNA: TGCGCCAGCAGCAACATTGGGGAGACTGAAGCTTTCTTT

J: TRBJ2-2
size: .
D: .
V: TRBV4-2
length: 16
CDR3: CASSQVPTGYTGELFF
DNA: TGTGCCAGCAGCCAAGTTCCGACAGGATACACCGGGGAGCTGTTTTTT

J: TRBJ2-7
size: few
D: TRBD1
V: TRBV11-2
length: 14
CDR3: CASSHPGTGYEQYF
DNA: TGTGCCAGCAGCCATCCTGGGACAGGGTACGAGCAGTACTTC

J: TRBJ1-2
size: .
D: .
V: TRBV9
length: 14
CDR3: CASSVDRSFYGYTF
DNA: TGTGCCAGCAGCGTGGACAGATCTTTCTATGGCTACACCTTC

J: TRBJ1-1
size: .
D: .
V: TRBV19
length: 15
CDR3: CASQSYGGGRTEAFF
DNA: TGTGCCAGTCAATCCTACGGCGGGGGGCGGACTGAAGCTTTCTTT

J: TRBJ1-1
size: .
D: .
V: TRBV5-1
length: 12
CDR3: CASSLDQGEAFF
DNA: TGCGCCAGCAGCTTGGATCAGGGAGAAGCTTTCTTT

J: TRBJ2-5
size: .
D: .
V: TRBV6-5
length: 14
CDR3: CASSSSGTQETQYF
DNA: TGTGCCAGCAGTTCTTCCGGGACACAAGAGACCCAGTACTTC

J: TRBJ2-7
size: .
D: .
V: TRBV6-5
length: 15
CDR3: CASSWGRVGSDEQYF
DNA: TGTGCCAGCAGCTGGGGGCGGGTGGGGAGCGACGAGCAGTACTTC

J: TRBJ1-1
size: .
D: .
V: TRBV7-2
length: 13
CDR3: CASSHGQDTEAFF
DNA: TGTGCCAGCAGCCACGGACAAGACACTGAAGCTTTCTTT

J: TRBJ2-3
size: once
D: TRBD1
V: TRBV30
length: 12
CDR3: CAWGTGRDTQYF
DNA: TGTGCCTGGGGGACAGGGAGAGATACGCAGTATTTT

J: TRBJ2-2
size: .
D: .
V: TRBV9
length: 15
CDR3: CASSVSLASYGELFF
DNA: TGTGCCAGCAGCGTTAGCCTAGCGTCTTACGGGGAGCTGTTTTTT

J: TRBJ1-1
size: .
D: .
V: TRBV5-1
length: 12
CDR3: CASSSNEGGAFF
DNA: TGCGCCAGCAGCTCGAACGAAGGGGGAGCTTTCTTT

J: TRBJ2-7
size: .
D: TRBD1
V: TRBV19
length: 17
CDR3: CASRPGQGAYYDHEQYF
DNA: TGTGCCAGTAGGCCGGGACAGGGGGCTTACTATGACCACGAGCAGTACTTC

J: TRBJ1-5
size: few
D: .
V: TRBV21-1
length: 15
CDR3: CAPQRGGIHNQPQHF
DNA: TGTGCCCCTCAGCGGGGGGGAATTCATAATCAGCCCCAGCATTTT